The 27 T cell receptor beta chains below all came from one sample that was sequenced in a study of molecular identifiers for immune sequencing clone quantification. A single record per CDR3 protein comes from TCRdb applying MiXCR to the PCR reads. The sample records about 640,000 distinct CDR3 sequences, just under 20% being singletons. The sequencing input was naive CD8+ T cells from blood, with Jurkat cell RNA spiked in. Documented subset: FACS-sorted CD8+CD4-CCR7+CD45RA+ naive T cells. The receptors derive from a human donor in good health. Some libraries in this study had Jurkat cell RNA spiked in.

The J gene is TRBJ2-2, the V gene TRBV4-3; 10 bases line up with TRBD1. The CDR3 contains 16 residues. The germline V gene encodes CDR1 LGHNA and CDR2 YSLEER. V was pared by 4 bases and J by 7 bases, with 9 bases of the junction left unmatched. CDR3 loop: CASSPSGTGAYGELFF. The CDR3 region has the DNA TGCGCCAGCAGCCCGTCCGGGACAGGGGCCTACGGGGAGCTGTTTTTT.

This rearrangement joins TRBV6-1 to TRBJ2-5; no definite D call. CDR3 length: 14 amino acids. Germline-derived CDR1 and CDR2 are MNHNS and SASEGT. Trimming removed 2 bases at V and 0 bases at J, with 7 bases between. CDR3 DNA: TGTGCCAGCAGTGAATGGGTGTACCAAGAGACCCAGTACTTC. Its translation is CASSEWVYQETQYF.

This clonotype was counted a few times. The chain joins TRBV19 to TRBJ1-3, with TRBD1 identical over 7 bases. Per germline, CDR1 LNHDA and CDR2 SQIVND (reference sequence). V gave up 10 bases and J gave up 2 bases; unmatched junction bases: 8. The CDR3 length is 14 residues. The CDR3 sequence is CATATGLTGNTIYF. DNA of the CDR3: TGTGCCACCGCGACAGGGTTGACTGGAAACACCATATATTTT.

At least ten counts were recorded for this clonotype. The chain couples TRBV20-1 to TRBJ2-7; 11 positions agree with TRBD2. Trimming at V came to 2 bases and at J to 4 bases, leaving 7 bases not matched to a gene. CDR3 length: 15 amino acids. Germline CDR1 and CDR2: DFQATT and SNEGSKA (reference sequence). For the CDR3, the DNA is TGCAGTGCTAGACCACTAGCGGGAGTAGTTTACGAGCAGTACTTC. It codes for CSARPLAGVVYEQYF.

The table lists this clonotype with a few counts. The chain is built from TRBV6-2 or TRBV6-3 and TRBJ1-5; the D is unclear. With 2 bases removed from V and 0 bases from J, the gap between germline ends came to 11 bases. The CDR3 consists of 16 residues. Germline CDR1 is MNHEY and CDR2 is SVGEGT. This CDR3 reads CASSYAVWGSNQPQHF. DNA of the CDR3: TGTGCCAGCAGTTACGCAGTTTGGGGTAGCAATCAGCCCCAGCATTTT.

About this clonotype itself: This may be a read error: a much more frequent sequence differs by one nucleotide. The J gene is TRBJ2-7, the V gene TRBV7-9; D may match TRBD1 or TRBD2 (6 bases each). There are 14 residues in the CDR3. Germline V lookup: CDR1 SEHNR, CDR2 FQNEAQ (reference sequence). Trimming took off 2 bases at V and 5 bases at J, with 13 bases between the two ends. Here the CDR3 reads CASSLSGGWHEQYF. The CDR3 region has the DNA TGTGCCAGCAGCTTATCCGGGGGCTGGCACGAGCAGTACTTC.

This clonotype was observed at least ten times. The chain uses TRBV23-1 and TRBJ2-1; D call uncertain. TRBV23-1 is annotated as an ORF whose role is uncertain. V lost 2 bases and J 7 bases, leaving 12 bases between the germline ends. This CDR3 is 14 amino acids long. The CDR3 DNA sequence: TGCGCCAGCAGTCAAAGGGTCTATCGGAATGAGCAGTTCTTC. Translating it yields CASSQRVYRNEQFF.

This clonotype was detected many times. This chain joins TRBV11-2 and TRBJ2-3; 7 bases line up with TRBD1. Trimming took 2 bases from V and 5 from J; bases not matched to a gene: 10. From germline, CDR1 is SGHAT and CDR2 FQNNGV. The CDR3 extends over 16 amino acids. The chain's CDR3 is CASSLLVTGSLDTQYF. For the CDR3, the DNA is TGTGCCAGCAGCTTACTTGTGACAGGGAGTTTAGATACGCAGTATTTT.

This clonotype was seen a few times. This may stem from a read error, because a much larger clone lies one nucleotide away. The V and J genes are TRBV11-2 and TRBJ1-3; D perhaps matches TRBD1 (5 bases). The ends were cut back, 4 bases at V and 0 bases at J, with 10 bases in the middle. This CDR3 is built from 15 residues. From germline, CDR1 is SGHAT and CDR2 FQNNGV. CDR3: CASSWGRNSGNTIYF. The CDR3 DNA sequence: TGTGCCAGCAGCTGGGGACGGAACTCTGGAAACACCATATATTTT. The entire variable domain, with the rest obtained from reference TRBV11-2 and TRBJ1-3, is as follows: EAGVAQSPRYKIIEKRQSVAFWCNPISGHATLYWYQQILGQGPKLLIQFQNNGVVDDSQLPKDRFSAERLKGVDSTLKIQPAKLEDSAVYLCASSWGRNSGNTIYFGEGSWLTVV.

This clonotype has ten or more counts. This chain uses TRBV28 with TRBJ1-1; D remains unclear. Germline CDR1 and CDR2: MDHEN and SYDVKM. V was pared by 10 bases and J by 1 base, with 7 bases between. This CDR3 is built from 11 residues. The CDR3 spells CATAGNTEAFF. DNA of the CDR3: TGTGCCACCGCTGGGAACACTGAAGCTTTCTTT.

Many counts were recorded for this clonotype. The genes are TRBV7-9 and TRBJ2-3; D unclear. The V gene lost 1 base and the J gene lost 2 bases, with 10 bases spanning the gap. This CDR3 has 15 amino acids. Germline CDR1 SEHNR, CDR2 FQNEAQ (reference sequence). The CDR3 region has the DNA TGTGCCAGCAGCTTAGAAATAGTCCACACAGATACGCAGTATTTT. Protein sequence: CASSLEIVHTDTQYF.

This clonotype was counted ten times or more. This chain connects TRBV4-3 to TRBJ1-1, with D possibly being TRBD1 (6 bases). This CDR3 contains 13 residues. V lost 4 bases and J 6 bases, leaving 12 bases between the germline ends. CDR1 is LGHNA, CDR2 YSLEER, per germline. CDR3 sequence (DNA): TGCGCCAGCAGCCCCGAAGGGGGACCTGAAGCTTTCTTT. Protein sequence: CASSPEGGPEAFF.

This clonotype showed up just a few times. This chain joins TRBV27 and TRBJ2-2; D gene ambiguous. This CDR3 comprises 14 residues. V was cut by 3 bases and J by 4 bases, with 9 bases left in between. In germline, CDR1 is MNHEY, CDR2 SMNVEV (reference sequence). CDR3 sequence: CASSFGEGTGELFF. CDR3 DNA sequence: TGTGCCAGCAGTTTTGGGGAAGGCACCGGGGAGCTGTTTTTT.

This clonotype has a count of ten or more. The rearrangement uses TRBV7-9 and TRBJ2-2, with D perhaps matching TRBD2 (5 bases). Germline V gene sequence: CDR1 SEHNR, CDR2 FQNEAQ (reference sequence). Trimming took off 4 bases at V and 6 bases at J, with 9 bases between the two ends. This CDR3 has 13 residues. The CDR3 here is CASSSGGPGELFF. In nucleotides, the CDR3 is TGTGCCAGCAGCTCTGGCGGGCCCGGGGAGCTGTTTTTT. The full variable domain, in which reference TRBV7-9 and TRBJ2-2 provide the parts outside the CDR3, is DTGVSQNPRHKITKRGQNVTFRCDPISEHNRLYWYRQTLGQGPEFLTYFQNEAQLEKSRLLSDRFSAERPKGSFSTLEIQRTEQGDSAMYLCASSSGGPGELFFGEGSRLTVL.

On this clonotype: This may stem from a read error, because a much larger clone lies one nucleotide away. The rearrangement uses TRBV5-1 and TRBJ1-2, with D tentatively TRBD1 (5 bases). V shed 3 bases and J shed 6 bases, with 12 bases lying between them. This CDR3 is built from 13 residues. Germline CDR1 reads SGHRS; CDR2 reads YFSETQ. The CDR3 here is CASSSEAGHGYTF. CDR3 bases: TGCGCCAGCAGCTCGGAGGCGGGGCATGGCTACACCTTC. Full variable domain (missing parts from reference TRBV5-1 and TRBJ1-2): KAGVTQTPRYLIKTRGQQVTLSCSPISGHRSVSWYQQTPGQGLQFLFEYFSETQRNKGNFPGRFSGRQFSNSRSEMNVSTLELGDSALYLCASSSEAGHGYTFGSGTRLTVV.

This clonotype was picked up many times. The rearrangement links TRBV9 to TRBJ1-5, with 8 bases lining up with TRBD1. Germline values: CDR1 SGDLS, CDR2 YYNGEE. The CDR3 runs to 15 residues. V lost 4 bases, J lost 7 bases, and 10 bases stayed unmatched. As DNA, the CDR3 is TGTGCCAGCAGCCCAGGGGGCCAGTTCTGGCAGCCCCAGCATTTT. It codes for CASSPGGQFWQPQHF. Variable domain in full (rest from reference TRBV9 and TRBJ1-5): DSGVTQTPKHLITATGQRVTLRCSPRSGDLSVYWYQQSLDQGLQFLIQYYNGEERAKGNILERFSAQQFPDLHSELNLSSLELGDSALYFCASSPGGQFWQPQHFGDGTRLSIL.

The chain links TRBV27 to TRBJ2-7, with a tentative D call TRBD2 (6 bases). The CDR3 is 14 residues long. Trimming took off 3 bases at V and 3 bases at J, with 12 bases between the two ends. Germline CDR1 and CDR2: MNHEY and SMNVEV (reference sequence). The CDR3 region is CASSLAGRLYEQYF. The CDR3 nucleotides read TGTGCCAGCAGTTTGGCGGGACGCCTCTACGAGCAGTACTTC.

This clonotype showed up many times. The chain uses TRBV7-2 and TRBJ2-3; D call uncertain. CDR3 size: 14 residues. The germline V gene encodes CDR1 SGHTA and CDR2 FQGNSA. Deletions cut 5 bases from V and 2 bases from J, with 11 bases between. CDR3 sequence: CASSPMPYTDTQYF. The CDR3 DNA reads TGTGCCAGCAGCCCCATGCCCTACACAGATACGCAGTATTTT.

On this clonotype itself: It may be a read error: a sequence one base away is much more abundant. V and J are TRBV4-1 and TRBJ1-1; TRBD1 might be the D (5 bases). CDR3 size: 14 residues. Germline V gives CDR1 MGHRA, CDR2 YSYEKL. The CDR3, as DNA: TGCGCCAGCAGCCAAGGACGAGCGGACACTGAAGCTCTCTTT. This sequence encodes CASSQGRADTEALF.

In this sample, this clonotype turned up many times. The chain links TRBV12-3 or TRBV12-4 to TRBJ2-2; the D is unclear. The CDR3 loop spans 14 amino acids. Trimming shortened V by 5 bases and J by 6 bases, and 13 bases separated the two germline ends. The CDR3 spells CASSRPHPSGELFF. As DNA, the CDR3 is TGTGCCAGCAGTCGACCGCACCCGTCCGGGGAGCTGTTTTTT.

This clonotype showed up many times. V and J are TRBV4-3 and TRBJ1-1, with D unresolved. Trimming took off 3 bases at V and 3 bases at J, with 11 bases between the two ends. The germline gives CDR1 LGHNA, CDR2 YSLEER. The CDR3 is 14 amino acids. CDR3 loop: CASSQQRGDTEAFF. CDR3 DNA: TGCGCCAGCAGCCAGCAGCGCGGGGACACTGAAGCTTTCTTT.

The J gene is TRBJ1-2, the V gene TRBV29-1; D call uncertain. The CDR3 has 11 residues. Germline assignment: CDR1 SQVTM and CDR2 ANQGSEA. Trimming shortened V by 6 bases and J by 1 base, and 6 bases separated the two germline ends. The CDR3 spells CSVEINYGYTF. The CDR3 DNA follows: TGCAGCGTGGAAATTAACTATGGCTACACCTTC.

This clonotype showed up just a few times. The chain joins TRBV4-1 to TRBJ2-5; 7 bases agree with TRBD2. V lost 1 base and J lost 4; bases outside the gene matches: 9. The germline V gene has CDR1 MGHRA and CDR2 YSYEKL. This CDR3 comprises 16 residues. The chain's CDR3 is CASSQGGREGRETQYF. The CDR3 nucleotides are TGCGCCAGCAGCCAAGGTGGCAGGGAGGGACGAGAGACCCAGTACTTC.

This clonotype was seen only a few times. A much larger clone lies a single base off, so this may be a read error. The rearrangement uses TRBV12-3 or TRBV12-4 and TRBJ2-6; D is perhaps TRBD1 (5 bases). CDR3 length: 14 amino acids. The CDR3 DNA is TGTGCCAGCAGCCCATTCGCTGGGGCCAACGTCCCGACTTTC. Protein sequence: CASSPFAGANVPTF.

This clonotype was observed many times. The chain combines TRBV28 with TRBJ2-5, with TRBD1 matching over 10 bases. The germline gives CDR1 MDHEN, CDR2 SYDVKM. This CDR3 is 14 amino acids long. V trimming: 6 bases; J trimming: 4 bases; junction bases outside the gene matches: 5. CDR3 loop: CASSQTGGSETQYF. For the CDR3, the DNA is TGTGCCAGCAGCCAGACAGGGGGCTCAGAGACCCAGTACTTC.

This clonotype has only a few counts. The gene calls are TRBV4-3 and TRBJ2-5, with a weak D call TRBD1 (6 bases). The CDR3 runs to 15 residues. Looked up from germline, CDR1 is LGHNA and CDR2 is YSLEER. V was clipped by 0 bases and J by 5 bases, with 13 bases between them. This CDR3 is CASSQDKGQWETQYF. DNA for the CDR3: TGCGCCAGCAGCCAAGATAAGGGACAATGGGAGACCCAGTACTTC.

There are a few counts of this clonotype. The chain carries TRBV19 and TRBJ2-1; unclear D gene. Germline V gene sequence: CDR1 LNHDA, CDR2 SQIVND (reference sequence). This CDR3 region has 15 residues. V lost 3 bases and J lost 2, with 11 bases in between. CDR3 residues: CASSMWDATYNEQFF. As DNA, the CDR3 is TGTGCCAGTAGTATGTGGGATGCGACCTACAATGAGCAGTTCTTC.